Listed below are T cell receptor beta chains from one sample, sequenced in a study of identical twins. TCRdb re-analysed the 5' RACE reads in MiXCR, keeping a single row per CDR3 protein. The sample contains 750,000 to 950,000 distinct CDR3 sequences, more than 9% of which appear only once. This same sample was also part of a study on yellow fever vaccine responses in identical twins.

Sequenced input: PBMCs. The receptors here all came from a woman aged 18-29 years in good health. Both conserved end residues are part of each CDR3. A D gene is named only where the DNA matches it firmly. Rows may omit the clone size; those that give it use once, few, many or a size class.

v_call	clone_size	d_call	j_call	cdr3_nt	cdr3_aa
TRBV12-3/TRBV12-4	many	NA	TRBJ2-5	TGTGCCAGCAGGAGGGGGGCATCAAAGGAGACCCAGTACTTC	CASRRGASKETQYF
TRBV12-3/TRBV12-4	NA	TRBD1	TRBJ1-1	TGTGCCAGCAGTCCCACCGGGCAGGGGGGCAGCGGAGCTTTCTTT	CASSPTGQGGSGAFF
TRBV4-1	few	TRBD2	TRBJ2-2	TGCGCCAGCAGCCTAGGAGCGGGAGGGCCGGGGACCGGGGAGCTGTTTTTT	CASSLGAGGPGTGELFF
TRBV7-9	few	TRBD1	TRBJ1-4	TGTGCCACCAGCCGTGGGGACAGGGTTGATGAAAAACTGTTTTTT	CATSRGDRVDEKLFF
TRBV12-3/TRBV12-4	NA	NA	TRBJ2-1	TGTGCCAGCAGGGACAGTAAGTCTTACAATGAGCAGTTCTTC	CASRDSKSYNEQFF
TRBV11-1	few	TRBD2	TRBJ2-7	TGTGCCAGCAGTGGGGTAGCGGGATCTTACGAGCAGTACTTC	CASSGVAGSYEQYF
TRBV19	NA	NA	TRBJ1-1	TGTGCCAGTAGTATGATTCTGAACACTGAAGCTTTCTTT	CASSMILNTEAFF
TRBV20-1	NA	NA	TRBJ2-1	TGCAGTGCTAGGGCTAGCCACAGTTCCGTCAATGAGCAGTTCTTC	CSARASHSSVNEQFF
TRBV27	NA	NA	TRBJ1-2	TGTGCCAGCAGTTTGGGGGAGGGAGATGGGTATGGCTACACCTTC	CASSLGEGDGYGYTF
TRBV12-3/TRBV12-4	NA	TRBD2	TRBJ2-7	TGTGCCAGCAGTTTGGGGTATCTTAGCGGGGCCCCATACGAGCAGTACTTC	CASSLGYLSGAPYEQYF
TRBV6-1	once	TRBD2	TRBJ2-5	TGTGCCAGCACCCAAGCGGGGGTGGTGACCCAGTACTTC	CASTQAGVVTQYF
TRBV6-4	many	TRBD2	TRBJ2-3	TGTGCCAGCAGCCCTCTAGCGGGAGTAGGGGATACGCAGTATTTT	CASSPLAGVGDTQYF
TRBV20-1	NA	TRBD2	TRBJ2-7	TGCAGTGCTAGTACTAGCGCCTACGAGCAGTACTTC	CSASTSAYEQYF
TRBV27	few	TRBD1	TRBJ2-6	TGTGCCAGCAGTTTACTGGCGGTATGGGGGACAGGCCGCTCTGGGGCCAACGTCCTGACTTTC	CASSLLAVWGTGRSGANVLTF
TRBV12-3/TRBV12-4	few	TRBD2	TRBJ2-1	TGTGCCAGCAGGGGCCCGGGACTAGCGGGAGTACATGAGCAGTTCTTC	CASRGPGLAGVHEQFF
TRBV7-9	NA	TRBD2	TRBJ2-2	TGTGCCAGCAGCCGAGGACTAGCGGGAAGCGGCACCGGGGAGCTGTTTTTT	CASSRGLAGSGTGELFF
TRBV7-9	few	NA	TRBJ1-1	TGTGCCAGCAGCTTAGCGGGGGTGCCTGAAGCTTTCTTT	CASSLAGVPEAFF
TRBV7-8	many	TRBD1	TRBJ1-2	TGTGCCAGCAGCTTTGCGGACAGGGATGGCTACACCTTC	CASSFADRDGYTF
TRBV12-3/TRBV12-4	NA	NA	TRBJ1-6	TGTGCCAGCAGTTCAAGGGCCAAGAATTCACCCCTCCACTTT	CASSSRAKNSPLHF
TRBV20-1	NA	NA	TRBJ2-7	TGCAGTGCCAAAGACGAGGGGACTCCCTACGAGCAGTACTTC	CSAKDEGTPYEQYF
TRBV4-1	few	NA	TRBJ2-7	TGCGCCAGCAGCCAACCTCAGGGGTACGAGCAGTACTTC	CASSQPQGYEQYF
TRBV11-2	NA	TRBD2	TRBJ2-2	TGTGCCAGCAGCCCCAAGGGGCGGGAGACCACCGGGGAGCTGTTTTTT	CASSPKGRETTGELFF
TRBV23-1	NA	NA	TRBJ2-1	TGCGCCAGCAGTCAATGCGGCGGGGCCAGGGTGGGTTACAATGAGCAGTTCTTC	CASSQCGGARVGYNEQFF
TRBV20-1	many	NA	TRBJ1-2	TGCAGTGCCGTAGACAAGAACTATGGCTACACCTTC	CSAVDKNYGYTF
TRBV19	NA	NA	TRBJ1-2	TGTGCCAGTAGTATCAGCTTCTATGGCTACACCTTC	CASSISFYGYTF
TRBV4-2	few	TRBD2	TRBJ2-5	TGTGCCAGCAGCCGGGGCGGGAGTAGAGAGACCCAGTACTTC	CASSRGGSRETQYF
TRBV19	NA	TRBD1	TRBJ2-3	TGTGCCAGTAGGGGATCAGACAGGGCTAGCACAGATACGCAGTATTTT	CASRGSDRASTDTQYF
TRBV27	once	NA	TRBJ2-2	TGTGCCAGCAGTTTAGAGGGGGGCCGGGTGTACACCGGGGAGCTGTTTTTT	CASSLEGGRVYTGELFF
TRBV29-1	few	NA	TRBJ2-5	TGCAGCGTTGAGTCGCGACTCCAAGAGACCCAGTACTTC	CSVESRLQETQYF
TRBV20-1	NA	TRBD2	TRBJ2-5	TGCAGTGCTCCCTCGGGGGGGGCACCTCGCCAAGAGACCCAGTACTTC	CSAPSGGAPRQETQYF
TRBV10-3	NA	NA	TRBJ2-7	TGTGCCATCAGTGATTATTACGAGCAGTACTTC	CAISDYYEQYF
TRBV2	NA	NA	TRBJ2-1	TGTGCCAGCTACGATCAAACCAGCTCCTACAATGAGCAGTTCTTC	CASYDQTSSYNEQFF
TRBV12-3/TRBV12-4	few	TRBD1	TRBJ2-1	TGTGCCAGCAGTGTCAGGGGGCTCGACAATGAGCAGTTCTTC	CASSVRGLDNEQFF
TRBV27	NA	NA	TRBJ2-3	TGTGCCAGCACCTGGTCAGGGACGAGGACAGATACGCAGTATTTT	CASTWSGTRTDTQYF
TRBV6-1	few	NA	TRBJ1-2	TGTGCCAGCAGTGAATTAAGGACAGCCTATGGCTACACCTTC	CASSELRTAYGYTF
TRBV5-1	many	TRBD1	TRBJ2-3	TGCGCCAGCAGCTTGGGGGACAGTCTCACAGATACGCAGTATTTT	CASSLGDSLTDTQYF
TRBV10-3	few	TRBD2	TRBJ2-3	TGTGCCATCAGTGACCCCAGACTAGCGGGAGAGGGTGATACGCAGTATTTT	CAISDPRLAGEGDTQYF
TRBV3-1	NA	TRBD2	TRBJ2-1	TGTGCCAGCAGCCATGCAAAACCGGGACTAGTGGTTCATGAGCAGTTCTTC	CASSHAKPGLVVHEQFF
TRBV6-1	NA	TRBD2	TRBJ2-1	TGTGCCAGCACCGGGCTAGCGGGGGGGCGGGATGAGCAGTTCTTC	CASTGLAGGRDEQFF
TRBV5-1	many	TRBD1	TRBJ2-3	TGCGCCAGCAGCCGCGGACAGGGGGCCGCAGATACGCAGTATTTT	CASSRGQGAADTQYF
TRBV5-1	few	NA	TRBJ2-2	NA	CASSYGLSMNTGELFFF
TRBV3-1	many	NA	TRBJ2-1	TGTGCCAGCAGCCTTCGTGCCGGGGAGCAGTTCTTC	CASSLRAGEQFF
TRBV20-1	NA	TRBD1	TRBJ2-1	TGCAGTGCTAGCAGATCCGACAGGGATCCCTACAATGAGCAGTTCTTC	CSASRSDRDPYNEQFF
TRBV19	NA	TRBD2	TRBJ2-1	TGTGCCAGTAGTATTCTAGCGGGCTTTCCCAATGAGCAGTTCTTC	CASSILAGFPNEQFF
TRBV20-1	few	TRBD2	TRBJ2-1	TGCAGTGCTACCCTATATAGCGGGAGGGTTTCGGTTGAGCAGTTCTTC	CSATLYSGRVSVEQFF
TRBV12-3/TRBV12-4	many	NA	TRBJ1-6	TGTGCCAGCAGTTGGACGAGGGGCCCCCTCCACTTT	CASSWTRGPLHF
TRBV7-9	many	NA	TRBJ1-5	TGTGCCAGCAGCTTAGGGGGGGGTCAGCCCCAGCATTTT	CASSLGGGQPQHF
TRBV7-9	NA	NA	TRBJ2-1	TGTGCCAGCAGCTCGGACAACAATGAGCAGTTCTTC	CASSSDNNEQFF
TRBV29-1	few	NA	TRBJ2-2	TGCAGCGTTGACTCGTTGGACACCGGGGAGCTGTTTTTT	CSVDSLDTGELFF
TRBV20-1	many	TRBD1	TRBJ2-7	TGCAGTGCTAGGGGGATGGCCGGGACAGCCCCTTACGAGCAGTACTTC	CSARGMAGTAPYEQYF
TRBV20-1	few	NA	TRBJ2-5	TGCAGTGCTAGACACCGACTAACGGGACAAGAGACCCAGTACTTC	CSARHRLTGQETQYF
TRBV9	few	TRBD2	TRBJ2-1	TGTGCCAGCAGCGTTGGGGTGGGTTTGGCGGGGGTATATGAGCAGTTCTTC	CASSVGVGLAGVYEQFF
TRBV4-1	many	NA	TRBJ2-5	TGCGCCAGCGGAAGGGGAATTCAAGAGACCCAGTACTTC	CASGRGIQETQYF
TRBV14	few	NA	TRBJ2-7	TGTGCCAGCAGCCTAGGGGCTTTCGGCTACGAGCAGTACTTC	CASSLGAFGYEQYF
TRBV20-1	NA	NA	TRBJ1-1	TGCAGTGCTTCCTCCGGGGTGAACACTGAAGCTTTCTTT	CSASSGVNTEAFF
TRBV20-1	NA	NA	TRBJ2-5	TGCAGTGCTAGTTCCCTAGCAGTGGAGACCCAGTACTTC	CSASSLAVETQYF
TRBV7-3	few	NA	TRBJ2-3	TGTGCCAGCAGCTTAATGGGAGTTCAGGCAGATACGCAGTATTTT	CASSLMGVQADTQYF